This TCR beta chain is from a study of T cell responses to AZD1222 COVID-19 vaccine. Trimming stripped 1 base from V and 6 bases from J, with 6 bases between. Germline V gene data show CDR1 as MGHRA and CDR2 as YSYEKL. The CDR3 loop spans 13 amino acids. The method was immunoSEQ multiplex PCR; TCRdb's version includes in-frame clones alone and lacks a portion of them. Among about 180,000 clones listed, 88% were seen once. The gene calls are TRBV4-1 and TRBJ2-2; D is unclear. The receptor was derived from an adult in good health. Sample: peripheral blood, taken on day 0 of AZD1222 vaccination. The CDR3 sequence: CASSQVIAGELFF. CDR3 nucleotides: TGCGCCAGCAGCCAAGTTATCGCCGGGGAGCTGTTTTTT.